The 10 T cell receptor beta chains in this list originate from one sample, sequenced in a study of regulatory T cells in long-lasting Graves disease. Time point here: newly diagnosed GD, antithyroid drugs for less than 3 months. From PBMCs, RNA was extracted and then used to make the TCR library. The TCR beta library used iRepertoire HTBI primers with Arm-PCR amplification of CDR3. TCRdb independently ran MiXCR on the multiplex PCR reads; one entry per CDR3 protein. This sample has around 480,000 distinct CDR3 sequences, with about 16% found just once. In addition, the sample was reused for a study of T cells in Graves' hyperthyroidism and ophthalmopathy.

The specimen was peripheral blood mononuclear cells (PBMCs), collected at new diagnosis, from a patient treated with antithyroid drugs. The receptors were gathered from a woman aged 35 to 59 with Graves disease.

This sequence joins TRBV4-2 and TRBJ2-3, with 9 nucleotides matching TRBD2. Germline-derived CDR1 and CDR2 are LGHNA and YNFKEQ. V lost 0 bases to trimming and J lost 4 bases; unmatched junction nucleotides: 8. The length of the CDR3 is 17 residues. This CDR3 is CASSQEGAGGLSDTQYF. CDR3 DNA sequence: TGTGCCAGCAGCCAAGAAGGAGCGGGGGGCCTCTCAGATACGCAGTATTTT.

This clonotype was counted at least ten times. The chain has TRBV2 and TRBJ1-6; 10 bases fit TRBD1. CDR3 length: 15 amino acids. Germline V CDR1 and CDR2: SNHLY, FYNNEI. Trimming at V came to 6 bases and at J to 10 bases, leaving 9 bases not matched to a gene. For the CDR3, the DNA is TGTGCCAGCAGGGGCCGGGACAGGGGTGGCTCACCCCTCCACTTT. It translates to CASRGRDRGGSPLHF.

This clonotype was recorded a few times. The chain recombines TRBV27 with TRBJ2-1; TRBD2 matches at 11 bases. Per the germline V gene, CDR1 is MNHEY and CDR2 is SMNVEV (reference sequence). This CDR3 spans 18 amino acids. Trimming took 4 bases from V and 7 from J; bases not matched to a gene: 15. The chain's CDR3 is CASSSPPIAGGPINEQFF. For the CDR3, the DNA is TGTGCCAGCAGTTCCCCCCCAATAGCGGGGGGGCCAATAAATGAGCAGTTCTTC.

Details on this clonotype: Being one base from a much bigger clone, this may be a read error. The chain has TRBV12-3 or TRBV12-4 and TRBJ2-5; 8 bases are shared with TRBD2. V shed 3 bases and J 11 bases; nucleotides not matched to a gene: 8. CDR3 length: 13 amino acids. The CDR3 nucleotides read TGTGCCAGCAGTTTCGGGCGGGAGGATGAGCAGTACTTC. Its translation: CASSFGREDEQYF.

In this sample, this clonotype turned up many times. The chain has TRBV2 and TRBJ1-2; 7 positions match TRBD1. J was trimmed by 1 base and V by 6 bases; bases with no gene match: 5. Looked up from germline, CDR1 is SNHLY and CDR2 is FYNNEI. CDR3 size: 14 residues. CDR3 loop: CASSRQGDNYGYTF. The CDR3 region has the DNA TGTGCCAGCAGCCGCCAGGGGGATAACTATGGCTACACCTTC.

This clonotype was observed many times. The rearrangement joins TRBV10-3 to TRBJ2-5; D possibly uses TRBD1 or TRBD2 (5 bases each). V was trimmed by 4 bases and J by 4 bases, leaving 19 bases between them. The germline CDR1 and CDR2 sequences are ENHRY and SYGVKD. The CDR3 totals 16 residues. The CDR3 spells CAISVAPGGGLETQYF. The DNA for the CDR3 is TGTGCCATCAGTGTCGCCCCCGGTGGGGGATTAGAGACCCAGTACTTC.

V and J are TRBV10-1 and TRBJ1-1; a weak D match, TRBD1 (6 bases). The CDR3 runs 15 residues. V was cut by 3 bases and J by 4 bases, with 15 bases left in between. Germline loops: CDR1 WNHNN, CDR2 SYGVQD (reference sequence). CDR3 loop: CASSEQGREGTEAFF. The CDR3 nucleotides read TGCGCCAGCAGTGAACAGGGCCGAGAGGGCACTGAAGCTTTCTTT.

This clonotype was seen a few times. The chain couples TRBV4-1 to TRBJ2-1; 7 bases map to TRBD2. This CDR3 spans 14 amino acids. Germline V lookup: CDR1 MGHRA, CDR2 YSYEKL. Losses at the gene ends were 3 bases for V and 5 bases for J; bases not matched to a gene: 4. CDR3 in amino acids: CASSHWGGNNEQFF. For the CDR3, the DNA is TGCGCCAGCAGCCACTGGGGGGGAAACAATGAGCAGTTCTTC.

This clonotype was detected ten times or more. V is TRBV10-3 and J is TRBJ2-3; TRBD2 might be the D (6 bases). Germline V gene sequence: CDR1 ENHRY, CDR2 SYGVKD. Trimming removed 4 bases at V and 1 base at J, with 9 bases between. CDR3 length: 14 amino acids. For the CDR3, the DNA is TGTGCCATCAGTGCCCCGGGGGGCACAGATACGCAGTATTTT. This gives the protein CAISAPGGTDTQYF.

The V call is TRBV20-1, the J call TRBJ2-7; 7 bases line up with TRBD1. V gave up 5 bases and J gave up 3 bases; unmatched junction bases: 10. This CDR3 contains 14 residues. The germline V gene encodes CDR1 DFQATT and CDR2 SNEGSKA (reference sequence). The CDR3 DNA reads as TGCAGTGCTCCTACGACAGGGTATGGCTACGAGCAGTACTTC. Its protein product is CSAPTTGYGYEQYF.